This T cell receptor (beta chain) was captured in a study of CD4+ T cells in melanoma. Clones were sequenced by immunoSEQ multiplex PCR, and TCRdb holds only the in-frame ones, with some missing. The table lists about 6,700 clones, around 61% of them singletons. Concerning this clone: Its antigen is still unknown.

Findings and caveats of the study: A reported correlation linked neoantigen-specific CD4+ T cells to CD8+, macrophage and B cell function. Neoantigen-specific CD4+ T cells in melanoma reportedly had diverse differentiation states.

CDR1 is LGHDT and CDR2 is YNNKEL in the germline V gene (reference sequence). V was shortened by 1 base and J by 4 bases, with 4 bases between the two germline ends. This CDR3 is 13 amino acids long. The sequence was obtained from a human donor with melanoma. The chain links TRBV3-1 (or the pseudogene TRBV3-2) to TRBJ2-2; no reliable D call. The sample taken for sequencing was cells from a culture (not recorded whether cultured in vitro). The CDR3, as DNA: TGTGCCAGCAGCCAAGGTCGCACCGGGGAGCTGTTTTTT. This sequence encodes CASSQGRTGELFF.